This T cell receptor (beta chain) is drawn from a study of T cells after posttransplantation cyclophosphamide listed by TCRdb under 2016. For the study in its entirety: T cell repertoire reconstitution was tracked by TRB sequencing after myeloablative bone marrow transplantation in which posttransplantation cyclophosphamide was used as GVHD prophylaxis. Samples from 30 to 45 PTCy-treated patients and fewer than 20 related bone marrow donors of those patients were subjected to antigen receptor sequencing. Blood from all 35 or so PTCy patients who had 1-year posttransplant specimens underwent TRB sequencing. In 3 patients, TRB sequencing was also performed on up to roughly 3 more blood samples taken 2 to 5.2 years after transplant, and in a handful of patients, pretransplant blood was also TRB-sequenced. TRA and TRB clonality were tightly correlated in several samples, so subsequent TCR analyses focused on TRB only. Public TRB sequences were queried against a database of over 3,000 sequences associated with responses to pathogens, tumor antigens, self-antigens and alloantigens. Beyond this particular receptor, the publication reports: Donor-recipient similarity was low at 1-2 months but increased during the first year, and donor CD8+ memory clones often dominated later blood repertoires. Across a few dozen patients, TRB clonality was highly associated with recipient CMV seropositivity and CMV reactivation, and diversity in PTCy patients was similar to diversity in CNI/methotrexate controls. The TRB repertoires of T cells infiltrating skin or GI tract showed only limited overlap with the TRB repertoires of T cells in blood.

Genomic DNA was the input for TRB sequencing, which was run either with the immunoSEQ assay at survey resolution or with the hsTCRB kit. On the authors' methods: The immunoSEQ software handled initial read processing, and the LymphoSeq R package was used for repertoire analyses. Clonality was calculated as 1 minus normalized Shannon entropy, and the Gini coefficient was also calculated for each TRB dataset. To infer phenotypes in unsorted samples, TRB sequences from sorted subsets of the recipient or donor were mapped onto unsorted samples from the same recipient. TCRdb obtained this table from immuneACCESS and retained in-frame rearrangements with V and J assigned. These tables miss some clones; where compared with another copy, unresolved V genes account for less than half of the shortfall, and the remainder is unexplained. V, J and clone size are taken as reported in that table, and D and trimming were inferred from the DNA itself. This sample has under 45,000 clones, none of them a singleton. The ten largest clones take up 4% to 5% of the sample.

The germline V gene specifies SGHRS as CDR1 and YFSETQ as CDR2. Taken from cysteine to phenylalanine, the CDR3 has 15 residues. The read is trimmed to its CDR3 DNA, 45 bases read in frame from base 1. V has 4 bases trimmed and J has 3 bases trimmed; junction bases matching no gene number 4. Many counts were recorded for this clone. This clone's antigen is unknown. Base qualities are missing; no much larger clone stands one base away. On the day of marrow donation, related bone marrow donors gave peripheral blood samples. Mononuclear cells from peripheral blood and bone marrow were separated by Ficoll-Hypaque density centrifugation and then cryopreserved.

The sample was PBMCs. Rearrangement joined TRBV5-1 to TRBJ2-2, with 9 junctional bases fitting TRBD1. This sequence was found in a woman in her fifties or sixties in good health and a related stem cell transplant donor. The CDR3 protein: CASSLQGAYTGELFF. The bases read TGCGCCAGCAGCCTACAGGGGGCTTACACCGGGGAGCTGTTTTTT.